The 14 T cell receptor beta chains below all came from one sample that was sequenced in a study of Ad26.COV2.S vaccination and SARS-CoV-2 variants. Libraries were prepared by immunoSEQ multiplex PCR; TCRdb keeps only in-frame clonotypes and omits some of them. The data contain around 170,000 clones, roughly 87% of them singletons. The starting material was peripheral blood, obtained after recovery from COVID-19. The receptor set was obtained from a human donor who had recovered from COVID-19.

The genes are TRBV29-1 and TRBJ1-4; D is perhaps TRBD1 (5 bases). Trimming shortened V by 0 bases and J by 8 bases, and 13 bases separated the two germline ends. This CDR3 has 14 amino acids. Germline loops: CDR1 SQVTM, CDR2 ANQGSEA. The CDR3 region is CSVEEGGFEEKLFF. CDR3 bases: TGCAGCGTTGAAGAGGGGGGTTTTGAGGAAAAACTGTTTTTT.

This clone appeared once. The chain uses TRBV19 and TRBJ1-3, with a weak D call TRBD1 (6 bases). V was pared by 6 bases and J by 0 bases, with 18 bases between. This CDR3 is built from 17 residues. Per germline, CDR1 LNHDA and CDR2 SQIVND (reference sequence). The CDR3 sequence is CASSRRGQLYSGNTIYF. CDR3 nucleotide sequence: TGTGCCAGTAGCCGAAGAGGACAGCTATACTCTGGAAACACCATATATTTT.

The chain uses TRBV2 and TRBJ2-1; 10 nucleotides line up with TRBD2. The J segment lost 5 bases and the V segment lost 7 bases, leaving 11 bases of the junction unmatched. Germline loops: CDR1 SNHLY, CDR2 FYNNEI. CDR3 size: 16 residues. The CDR3 coding sequence is TGTGCCAGCAAAACTCTGCTAGCGGGGGAAAACAATGAGCAGTTCTTC. It translates to CASKTLLAGENNEQFF.

This clone is a singleton in its sample. This chain joins TRBV5-4 and TRBJ1-6; D gene unclear. V lost 3 bases and J 12 bases, leaving 7 bases between the germline ends. This CDR3 contains 11 residues. Per the germline V gene, CDR1 is SGHNT and CDR2 is YYREEE (reference sequence). The CDR3 loop is CASSSGGPLHF. CDR3 sequence (DNA): TGTGCCAGCAGCTCGGGAGGACCCCTCCACTTT.

The rearrangement joins TRBV9 to TRBJ2-5, with a tentative D call TRBD2 (7 bases). V lost 1 base and J lost 2, with 12 bases in between. Germline V gives CDR1 SGDLS, CDR2 YYNGEE. This CDR3 contains 15 residues. CDR3 in amino acids: CASSVMGGGQETQYF. The DNA for the CDR3 is TGTGCCAGCAGCGTAATGGGAGGGGGTCAAGAGACCCAGTACTTC.

On this clone: The sample carries other DNA sequences with the same CDR3. This sequence joins TRBV27 and TRBJ1-1; D remains ambiguous. Between the trimmed V and J ends, which lost 4 bases and 0 bases, there was a span of 9 bases. This CDR3 has 14 amino acids. Germline CDR1 is MNHEY and CDR2 is SMNVEV (reference sequence). CDR3 protein: CASSSLGLNTEAFF. Written as DNA, the CDR3 is TGTGCCAGCAGTTCCCTGGGATTGAACACTGAAGCTTTCTTT.

The chain couples TRBV23-1 to TRBJ2-7, with D maybe TRBD1 (5 bases). TRBV23-1 is an open reading frame, and its role is uncertain. The CDR3 totals 17 residues. V was shortened by 1 base and J by 4 bases, with 20 bases between the two germline ends. In DNA, the CDR3 is TGCGCCAGCAGTCAATTCAGGTGCCAGGGTAGTTTTTACGAGCAGTACTTC. It yields the protein CASSQFRCQGSFYEQYF.

The CDR3 reads CAWSVRVGSTGELFF. The DNA of the CDR3 is TGTGCCTGGAGTGTACGGGTGGGGTCCACCGGGGAGCTGTTTTTT. This sequence joins TRBV30 and TRBJ2-2; the D is unclear. Trimming took 0 bases from V and 4 from J, leaving 12 bases between them. Germline CDR1 GTSNPN, CDR2 SVGIG (reference sequence). This CDR3 is 15 amino acids long. Drawing the rest from reference TRBV30 and TRBJ2-2, the complete variable domain is SQTIHQWPATLVQPVGSPLSLECTVEGTSNPNLYWYRQAAGRGLQLLFYSVGIGQISSEVPQNLSASRPQDRQFILSSKKLLLSDSGFYLCAWSVRVGSTGELFFGEGSRLTVL.

V and J are TRBV12-5 and TRBJ1-1; TRBD1 aligns across 11 bases. V shed 5 bases, J shed 3 bases, and the junction held 2 bases outside the gene matches. Germline assignment: CDR1 LGHNT and CDR2 FRNRAP. The CDR3 runs 14 residues. CDR3 nucleotides: TGTGCTAGTGGTAAGGGACAGGGGGACACTGAAGCTTTCTTT. The encoded protein is CASGKGQGDTEAFF.

V and J are TRBV2 and TRBJ1-6; a weak D match, TRBD1 (5 bases). Trimming pared 7 bases from V and 5 bases from J, leaving 15 bases between. Looked up from germline, CDR1 is SNHLY and CDR2 is FYNNEI. CDR3 size: 15 residues. Here the CDR3 DNA reads TGTGCCAGCACCTTAACAGGTGGAGATAATTCACCCCTCCACTTT. It translates to CASTLTGGDNSPLHF.

The chain links TRBV4-1 to TRBJ2-3; D uncertain. CDR1 is MGHRA and CDR2 is YSYEKL in the germline V gene. The CDR3 extends over 11 amino acids. Trimming removed 4 bases at V and 5 bases at J, with 4 bases between. CDR3 in amino acids: CASSRGDTQYF. The CDR3 nucleotides are TGCGCCAGCAGCCGGGGAGATACGCAGTATTTT.

This clone was seen just once. This sequence joins TRBV6-1 and TRBJ2-2; no reliable D call. The CDR3 runs to 16 residues. Germline CDR1 reads MNHNS; CDR2 reads SASEGT. Trimming took off 2 bases at V and 3 bases at J, with 13 bases between the two ends. This CDR3 reads CASSESLTAYTGELFF. CDR3 nucleotides: TGTGCCAGCAGTGAAAGCCTAACGGCCTACACCGGGGAGCTGTTTTTT.

V usage is TRBV7-3 and J usage is TRBJ2-2, with D uncertain. Trimming pared 1 base from V and 6 bases from J, leaving 6 bases between. The CDR3 runs 13 residues. Germline V lookup: CDR1 SGHTA, CDR2 FQGTGA. The CDR3 region is CASSLSGPGELFF. CDR3 coding DNA: TGTGCCAGCAGCTTAAGTGGTCCCGGGGAGCTGTTTTTT.

The J gene is TRBJ1-1, the V gene TRBV6-6; D gene unclear. The CDR3 spans 14 residues. Trimming pared 6 bases from V and 7 bases from J, leaving 18 bases between. Per the germline V gene, CDR1 is MNHNY and CDR2 is SVGAGI (reference sequence). The CDR3 bases are TGTGCCAGCAGCCCATCCGCAGGAGGGATTGAAGCTTTCTTT. Its translation: CASSPSAGGIEAFF.